These 15 T cell receptor beta chains came from one sample sequenced in a study of identical twins. MiXCR, applied by TCRdb to the 5' RACE reads, yields one record per CDR3 protein. The sample consists of about 280,000 distinct CDR3 sequences, more than 6.5% of them appearing once. The data were also submitted as part of a second study, on yellow fever vaccine responses in identical twins.

The sample was memory (CD45RO+) T cells sorted from blood. Every receptor here comes from a woman in her late teens or twenties in good health.

This clonotype has only a few counts. This chain joins TRBV25-1 and TRBJ1-2; D remains ambiguous. Germline V gene sequence: CDR1 MGHDK, CDR2 SYGVNS. The CDR3 runs to 14 residues. Trimming took off 3 bases at V and 4 bases at J, with 12 bases between the two ends. The CDR3 loop reads CASSDSAEPYGYTF. Written as DNA, the CDR3 is TGTGCCAGCAGTGATTCAGCAGAACCCTATGGCTACACCTTC.

The chain carries TRBV20-1 and TRBJ2-1, with unresolved D. Germline V CDR1 and CDR2: DFQATT, SNEGSKA (reference sequence). CDR3 length: 13 residues. The V end lost 8 bases, the J end lost 1 base, and 12 bases lay between the germline ends. In DNA form, the CDR3 reads TGCAGTCCCCTGGCGGCATCCTACAATGAGCAGTTCTTC. Translated: CSPLAASYNEQFF.

This clonotype was detected ten times or more. The chain couples TRBV29-1 to TRBJ2-1, with 11 bases matching TRBD2. V lost 6 bases, J lost 7 bases, and 8 bases stayed unmatched. This CDR3 spans 14 amino acids. CDR1 and CDR2 from the germline V gene are SQVTM and ANQGSEA. CDR3 in amino acids: CSVLAGGPGNEQFF. The DNA for the CDR3 is TGCAGCGTCTTAGCGGGAGGGCCGGGGAATGAGCAGTTCTTC.

The V gene is TRBV7-9, the J gene TRBJ2-7; TRBD2 aligns across 10 bases. The CDR3 is made up of 14 amino acids. The V and J ends lost 5 bases and 9 bases, in that order; junction bases with no gene match: 10. CDR1 is SEHNR, CDR2 FQNEAQ, per germline (reference sequence). CDR3 sequence reads: CASSTATSGSGQYV. In nucleotides, the CDR3 is TGTGCCAGCAGCACCGCGACTAGCGGGTCTGGGCAGTACGTC.

This clonotype was observed a single time. This chain connects TRBV18 to TRBJ2-7, with D unclear. The germline V gene encodes CDR1 KGHSH and CDR2 LQKENI. The CDR3 contains 15 residues. The V and J ends lost 1 base and 3 bases respectively, with 13 bases between them. For the CDR3, the DNA is TGTGCCAGCTCACCACGGGCCATTGGTAGCTACGAGCAGTACTTC. Amino acids: CASSPRAIGSYEQYF. Complete variable domain (other parts from reference TRBV18 and TRBJ2-7): NAGVMQNPRHLVRRRGQEARLRCSPMKGHSHVYWYRQLPEEGLKFMVYLQKENIIDESGMPKERFSAEFPKEGPSILRIQQVVRGDSAAYFCASSPRAIGSYEQYFGPGTRLTVT.

This clonotype has at least ten counts. The chain couples TRBV24-1 to TRBJ2-1; 10 nucleotides line up with TRBD1. Germline CDR1 KGHDR, CDR2 SFDVKD. V lost 0 bases to trimming and J lost 8 bases; unmatched junction nucleotides: 9. This CDR3 contains 17 residues. CDR3 DNA: TGTGCCACCAGTGATTTGGGGACCGGGACAGGGGACCATGAGCAGTTCTTC. Amino acids: CATSDLGTGTGDHEQFF.

This clonotype was seen many times. The chain joins TRBV5-1 to TRBJ2-5, with TRBD1 identical over 7 bases. CDR3 length equals 13 residues. CDR1 is SGHRS and CDR2 is YFSETQ in the germline V gene. Trimming at V came to 4 bases and at J to 6 bases, leaving 6 bases not matched to a gene. The CDR3 sequence is CASSLDRVQTQYF. The CDR3 DNA reads as TGCGCCAGCAGCCTTGACAGGGTTCAGACCCAGTACTTC.

The chain carries TRBV4-1 and TRBJ2-1, with D maybe TRBD2 (6 bases). The V and J ends lost 2 bases and 4 bases respectively, with 15 bases between them. Germline-derived CDR1 and CDR2 are MGHRA and YSYEKL. The CDR3 runs to 16 residues. As DNA, the CDR3 is TGCGCCAGCAGCCAACCACTAGCACGGGTTTACAATGAGCAGTTCTTC. It specifies CASSQPLARVYNEQFF.

J is TRBJ1-5 and V is TRBV18, with no clear D. This CDR3 is built from 15 residues. Deletions cut 1 base from V and 5 bases from J, with 12 bases between. Germline CDR1 KGHSH, CDR2 LQKENI. The CDR3 sequence: CASSPLRAWDQPQHF. CDR3 in DNA: TGTGCCAGCTCACCACTTAGGGCATGGGATCAGCCCCAGCATTTT.

Only a few counts were recorded for this clonotype. The rearrangement links TRBV3-1 to TRBJ1-2, with D unresolved. The V end lost 11 bases, the J end lost 6 bases, and 16 bases lay between the germline ends. Germline CDR1 LGHDT, CDR2 YNNKEL (reference sequence). CDR3 length: 12 residues. CDR3 region: CAAYRGAHGYTF. CDR3 in DNA: TGTGCCGCATATCGAGGCGCCCATGGCTACACCTTC.

This clonotype was detected many times. V usage is TRBV10-3 and J usage is TRBJ2-1, with 10 bases that match TRBD1. The CDR3 runs 15 residues. After removal of 5 bases from V and 7 bases from J, the junction contained 8 bases not matched to a gene. CDR1 and CDR2 (germline): ENHRY, SYGVKD. CDR3: CAISLTGGAINEQFF. The CDR3 DNA sequence: TGTGCCATCAGTCTGACAGGGGGCGCGATTAATGAGCAGTTCTTC.

This clonotype was seen a few times. The J gene is TRBJ1-5, the V gene TRBV5-8, with D maybe TRBD1 (5 bases). Trimming took off 0 bases at V and 0 bases at J, with 10 bases between the two ends. Germline values: CDR1 SGHTS, CDR2 YDEGEE. CDR3 size: 16 residues. The CDR3 DNA follows: TGTGCCAGCAGCTTGGAGGGGCAGCTTAGCAATCAGCCCCAGCATTTT. Translated: CASSLEGQLSNQPQHF.

The table lists this clonotype with many counts. The chain has TRBV3-1 and TRBJ2-1, with a weak D call TRBD2 (6 bases). With 4 bases removed from V and 6 bases from J, the gap between germline ends came to 16 bases. The CDR3 contains 15 residues. Germline V gene lookup returns CDR1 LGHDT and CDR2 YNNKEL (reference sequence). The CDR3: CASSPLATKRNEQFF. For the CDR3, the DNA is TGTGCCAGCAGCCCTCTAGCGACGAAGCGCAATGAGCAGTTCTTC.

The gene calls are TRBV5-6 and TRBJ2-3; D might be TRBD1 or TRBD2, each matching 5 bases. Germline lookup yields CDR1 SGHDT and CDR2 YYEEEE. This CDR3 region has 15 residues. V shed 4 bases and J shed 1 base, with 13 bases lying between them. The CDR3 sequence: CASSREGKGTDTQYF. As DNA, the CDR3 is TGTGCCAGCAGCCGTGAGGGGAAGGGCACAGATACGCAGTATTTT.

This clonotype was counted between two and nine times. J is TRBJ1-4 and V is TRBV3-1; no clear D. CDR1 is LGHDT, CDR2 YNNKEL, per germline (reference sequence). Between the trimmed V and J ends, which lost 8 bases and 0 bases, there was a span of 7 bases. This CDR3 is 13 amino acids long. The CDR3 reads CASGRATNEKLFF. The CDR3 DNA reads TGTGCCAGCGGACGTGCAACTAATGAAAAACTGTTTTTT.